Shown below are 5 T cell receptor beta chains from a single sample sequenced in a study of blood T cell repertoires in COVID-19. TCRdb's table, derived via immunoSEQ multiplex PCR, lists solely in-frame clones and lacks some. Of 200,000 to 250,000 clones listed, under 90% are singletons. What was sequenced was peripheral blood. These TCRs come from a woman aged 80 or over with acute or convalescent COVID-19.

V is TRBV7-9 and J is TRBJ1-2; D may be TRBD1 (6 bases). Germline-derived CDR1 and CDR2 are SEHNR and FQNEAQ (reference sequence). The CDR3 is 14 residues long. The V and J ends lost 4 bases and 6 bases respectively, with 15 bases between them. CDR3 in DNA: TGTGCCAGCAGCTACTCGGGACACAATAATGGCTACACCTTC. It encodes CASSYSGHNNGYTF.

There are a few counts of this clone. DNA of the CDR3: TGCGCCAGCAGCCTAAGCGGCCCCTCACCCCTCCACTTT. This sequence encodes CASSLSGPSPLHF. The chain carries TRBV4-3 and TRBJ1-6; no definite D call. CDR3 length: 13 amino acids. The V gene's germline CDR1 is LGHNA and CDR2 YSLEER. Between the trimmed V and J ends, which lost 4 bases and 10 bases, there was a span of 11 bases.

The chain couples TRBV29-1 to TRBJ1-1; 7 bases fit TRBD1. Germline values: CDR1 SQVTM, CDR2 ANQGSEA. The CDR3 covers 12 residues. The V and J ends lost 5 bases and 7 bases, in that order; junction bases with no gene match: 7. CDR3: CSVTAGQIEAFF. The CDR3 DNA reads TGCAGCGTTACCGCGGGACAGATTGAAGCTTTCTTT.

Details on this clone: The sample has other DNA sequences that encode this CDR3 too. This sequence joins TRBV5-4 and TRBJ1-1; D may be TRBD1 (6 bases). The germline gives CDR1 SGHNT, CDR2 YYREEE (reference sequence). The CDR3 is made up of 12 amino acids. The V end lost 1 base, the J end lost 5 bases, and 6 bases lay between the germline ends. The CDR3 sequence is CASSLRGTEAFF. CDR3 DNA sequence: TGTGCCAGCAGCTTGAGGGGGACTGAAGCTTTCTTT.

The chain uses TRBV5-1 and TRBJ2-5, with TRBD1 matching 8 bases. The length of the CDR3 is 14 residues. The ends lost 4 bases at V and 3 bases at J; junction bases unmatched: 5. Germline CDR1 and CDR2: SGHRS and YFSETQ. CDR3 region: CASSTLDREETQYF. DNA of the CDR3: TGCGCCAGCAGCACCCTGGACAGGGAAGAGACCCAGTACTTC.